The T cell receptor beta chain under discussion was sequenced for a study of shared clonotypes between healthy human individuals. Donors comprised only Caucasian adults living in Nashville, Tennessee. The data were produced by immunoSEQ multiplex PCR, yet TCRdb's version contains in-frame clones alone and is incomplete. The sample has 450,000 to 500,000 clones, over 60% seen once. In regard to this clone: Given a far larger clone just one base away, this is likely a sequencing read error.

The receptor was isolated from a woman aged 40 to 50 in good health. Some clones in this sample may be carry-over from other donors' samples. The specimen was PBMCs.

CDR3 residues: CAGTGNPYEQYF. The CDR3 DNA follows: TGTGCCGGAACAGGGAATCCCTACGAGCAGTACTTC. The genes are TRBV30 and TRBJ2-7; D possibly corresponds to TRBD1 (6 bases). CDR1 GTSNPN and CDR2 SVGIG come from the germline V gene (reference sequence). This CDR3 has 12 amino acids. Trimming cost V 8 bases and J 2 bases, with 13 bases left between them.